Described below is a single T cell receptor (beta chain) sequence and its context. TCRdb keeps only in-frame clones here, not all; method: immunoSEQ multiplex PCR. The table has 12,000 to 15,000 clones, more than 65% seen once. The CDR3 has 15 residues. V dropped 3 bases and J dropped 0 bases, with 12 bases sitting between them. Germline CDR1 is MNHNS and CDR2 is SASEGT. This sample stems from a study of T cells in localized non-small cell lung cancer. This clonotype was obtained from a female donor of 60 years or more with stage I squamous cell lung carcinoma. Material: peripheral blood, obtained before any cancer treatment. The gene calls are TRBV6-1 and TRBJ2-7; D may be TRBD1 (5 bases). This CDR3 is CASSESGILSYEQYF. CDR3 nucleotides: TGTGCCAGCAGTGAGTCAGGGATCCTCTCCTACGAGCAGTACTTC.